Following are 15 T cell receptor beta chains from one sample sequenced in a study of identical twins. In TCRdb, the 5' RACE reads were re-called with MiXCR into one record per CDR3 protein. This repertoire shows hundreds of thousands of distinct CDR3 sequences, approximately 13% found once; its top ten account for around 1.6%. These data also formed part of another study, on yellow fever vaccine responses in identical twins.

Sequencing was performed on PBMCs. All receptors derive from a woman aged 18-35 years in good health.

This chain joins TRBV29-1 and TRBJ2-3; TRBD2 matches at 7 bases. This CDR3 is 15 amino acids long. CDR1 and CDR2 (germline): SQVTM, ANQGSEA. The junction had 6 bases not matched to a gene; V was cut back by 1 base and J by 2 bases. CDR3 sequence: CSVEADLAATDTQYF. CDR3 coding DNA: TGCAGCGTTGAAGCGGACCTAGCGGCCACAGATACGCAGTATTTT.

This clonotype was counted only a few times. This chain uses TRBV20-1 with TRBJ2-5; TRBD1 matches 7 bases. V lost 0 bases, J lost 2 bases, and 9 bases stayed unmatched. This CDR3 region has 16 residues. The germline V gene encodes CDR1 DFQATT and CDR2 SNEGSKA (reference sequence). The CDR3 DNA follows: TGCAGTGCTAGAGATCCGGACAGGTTGCTTCAAGAGACCCAGTACTTC. Amino acid sequence: CSARDPDRLLQETQYF.

In its sample, this clonotype ranks as medium-sized. The chain employs TRBV28 and TRBJ2-3, with D unclear. There are 12 residues in the CDR3. Germline CDR1 and CDR2: MDHEN and SYDVKM. The ends were cut back, 6 bases at V and 5 bases at J, with 9 bases in the middle. CDR3 loop: CASSPEVDTQYF. CDR3 nucleotide sequence: TGTGCCAGCAGCCCTGAGGTAGATACGCAGTATTTT. The variable domain in full, with the rest retrieved from reference TRBV28 and TRBJ2-3, is DVKVTQSSRYLVKRTGEKVFLECVQDMDHENMFWYRQDPGLGLRLIYFSYDVKMKEKGDIPEGYSVSREKKERFSLILESASTNQTSMYLCASSPEVDTQYFGPGTRLTVL.

V and J are TRBV20-1 and TRBJ2-7; 11 nucleotides match TRBD2. Germline V gene lookup returns CDR1 DFQATT and CDR2 SNEGSKA (reference sequence). The CDR3 totals 16 residues. The junction had 10 bases not matched to a gene; V was cut back by 5 bases and J by 1 base. The CDR3 coding sequence is TGCAGTGCTGCCAACCCCGGGACTAGCGGTTCCTACGAGCAGTACTTC. The encoded protein is CSAANPGTSGSYEQYF.

This chain links TRBV4-1 with TRBJ1-2; D may be TRBD1 (5 bases). The CDR3 contains 16 residues. The germline CDR1 and CDR2 sequences are MGHRA and YSYEKL. The germline V and J ends were trimmed by 4 bases and 4 bases, with 19 bases remaining between them. CDR3 DNA: TGCGCCAGCAGCCGAGATCGGGCACTCCAGGGCTATGGCTACACCTTC. Its protein is CASSRDRALQGYGYTF.

The chain recombines TRBV7-9 with TRBJ2-1; TRBD1 matches 11 bases. V shed 11 bases, J shed 12 bases, and the junction held 15 bases outside the gene matches. CDR3 length: 14 residues. Germline CDR1 is SEHNR and CDR2 is FQNEAQ (reference sequence). Here the CDR3 DNA reads TGTGCCGGCGGTTTCGGGACAGGGGGTCCCTGGCAGTTCTTC. This gives the protein CAGGFGTGGPWQFF.

The chain uses TRBV2 and TRBJ2-2, with D perhaps matching TRBD1 or TRBD2 (5 bases each). The CDR3 runs 16 residues. CDR1 is SNHLY and CDR2 is FYNNEI in the germline V gene. With 2 bases removed from V and 4 bases from J, the gap between germline ends came to 14 bases. CDR3 loop: CASSESRGGGTGELFF. The CDR3 nucleotides are TGTGCCAGCAGTGAATCTAGGGGTGGGGGCACCGGGGAGCTGTTTTTT.

This clonotype was counted a few times. The chain uses TRBV6-2 or TRBV6-3 and TRBJ2-7; no definite D call. The V end was cut by 2 bases, the J end by 3 bases, with 8 bases between. Germline assignment: CDR1 MNHEY and CDR2 SVGEGT. The CDR3 covers 13 residues. The CDR3, as DNA: TGTGCCAGCAGTTACATCGACGGCTACGAGCAGTACTTC. This gives the protein CASSYIDGYEQYF.

This clonotype was found a few times. The V gene is TRBV11-1, the J gene TRBJ1-1; D not resolved. Germline V gene sequence: CDR1 SGHAT, CDR2 FQDESV (reference sequence). This CDR3 has 14 amino acids. Trimming took 6 bases from V and 5 from J, leaving 16 bases between them. CDR3 sequence: CASRIDIWGTEAFF. CDR3 bases: TGTGCCAGCAGGATCGACATATGGGGAACTGAAGCTTTCTTT.

In this sample, this clonotype turned up once. The rearrangement joins TRBV12-3 or TRBV12-4 to TRBJ1-1, with D perhaps matching TRBD1 (6 bases). The CDR3 is 14 residues long. V was shortened by 0 bases and J by 4 bases, with 9 bases between the two germline ends. The CDR3, as DNA: TGTGCCAGCAGTTTAGCGCAGGGGACCACTGAAGCTTTCTTT. It codes for CASSLAQGTTEAFF.

This chain uses TRBV12-3 or TRBV12-4 with TRBJ1-5; D unresolved. Trimming left V 2 bases short and J 2 bases short, with 10 bases between. The CDR3 has 15 residues. CDR3 in amino acids: CASSLNGQGNQPQHF. DNA of the CDR3: TGTGCCAGCAGTTTAAACGGGCAGGGCAATCAGCCCCAGCATTTT.

This clonotype has ten or more counts. The V call is TRBV5-1, the J call TRBJ2-3, with TRBD1 identical over 7 bases. The CDR3 loop spans 14 amino acids. Germline V gives CDR1 SGHRS, CDR2 YFSETQ. V dropped 5 bases and J dropped 5; count of bases not matched to a gene: 8. Written as DNA, the CDR3 is TGCGCCAGCAGAGGGGGCATTGCTGAAGATACGCAGTATTTT. Translating gives CASRGGIAEDTQYF.

V gene TRBV10-2 combines with J gene TRBJ2-1, with 9 bases that match TRBD2. This CDR3 contains 15 residues. Germline V gives CDR1 WSHSY, CDR2 SAAADI. Losses at the gene ends were 2 bases for V and 8 bases for J; bases not matched to a gene: 7. CDR3 protein: CASSEGRGGRYEQFF. The CDR3 nucleotides are TGCGCCAGCAGTGAGGGGCGGGGGGGTAGGTATGAGCAGTTCTTC.

The chain is built from TRBV6-1 and TRBJ2-1, with D hard to call. This CDR3 comprises 15 residues. The V gene's germline CDR1 is MNHNS and CDR2 SASEGT. Trimming stripped 2 bases from V and 8 bases from J, with 16 bases between. DNA of the CDR3: TGTGCCAGCAGTGAAACCCCCACGGCCAATGATGAGCAGTTCTTC. This codes for CASSETPTANDEQFF.

This chain connects TRBV11-2 to TRBJ2-7, with TRBD1 identical over 7 bases. The CDR3 has 13 residues. Per the germline V gene, CDR1 is SGHAT and CDR2 is FQNNGV. Unmatched junction bases numbered 8, after V lost 10 bases and J lost 2 bases. The CDR3 region has the DNA TGTGCCACCAACCGGGACAGTCCCTACGAGCAGTACTTC. It yields the protein CATNRDSPYEQYF.